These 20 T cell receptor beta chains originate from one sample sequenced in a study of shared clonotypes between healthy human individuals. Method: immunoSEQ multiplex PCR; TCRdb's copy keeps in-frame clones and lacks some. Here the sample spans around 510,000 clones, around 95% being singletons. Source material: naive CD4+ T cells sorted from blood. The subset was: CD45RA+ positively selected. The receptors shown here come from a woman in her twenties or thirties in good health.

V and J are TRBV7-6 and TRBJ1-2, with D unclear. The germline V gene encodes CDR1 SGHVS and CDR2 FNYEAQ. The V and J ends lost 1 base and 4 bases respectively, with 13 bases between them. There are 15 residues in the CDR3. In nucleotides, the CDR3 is TGTGCCAGCAGCTTAGAGGGTGGGATGGCCTATGGCTACACCTTC. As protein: CASSLEGGMAYGYTF.

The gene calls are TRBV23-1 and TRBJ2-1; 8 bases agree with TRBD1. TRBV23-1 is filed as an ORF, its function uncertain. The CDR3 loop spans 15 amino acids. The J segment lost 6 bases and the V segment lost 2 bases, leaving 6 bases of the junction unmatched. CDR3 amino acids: CASSQPPDRGNEQFF. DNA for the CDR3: TGCGCCAGCAGTCAACCGCCCGACAGGGGCAATGAGCAGTTCTTC.

The CDR3 loop reads CSVGGYEQYF. CDR3 sequence (DNA): TGCAGCGTTGGGGGATACGAGCAGTACTTC. This rearrangement joins TRBV29-1 to TRBJ2-7; D call uncertain. The CDR3 runs 10 residues. Trimming shortened V by 4 bases and J by 4 bases, and 5 bases separated the two germline ends. Germline-derived CDR1 and CDR2 are SQVTM and ANQGSEA.

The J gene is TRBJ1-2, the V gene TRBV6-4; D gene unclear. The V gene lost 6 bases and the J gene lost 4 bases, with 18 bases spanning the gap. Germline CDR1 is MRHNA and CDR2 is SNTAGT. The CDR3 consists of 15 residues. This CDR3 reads CASRVRWVTSYGYTF. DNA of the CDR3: TGTGCCAGCAGAGTCAGGTGGGTAACTTCCTATGGCTACACCTTC.

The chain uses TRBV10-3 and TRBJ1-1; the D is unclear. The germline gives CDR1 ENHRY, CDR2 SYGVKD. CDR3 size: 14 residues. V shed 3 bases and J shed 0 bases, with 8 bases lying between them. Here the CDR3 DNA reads TGTGCCATCAGTGATCCAACGGTGAACACTGAAGCTTTCTTT. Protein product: CAISDPTVNTEAFF.

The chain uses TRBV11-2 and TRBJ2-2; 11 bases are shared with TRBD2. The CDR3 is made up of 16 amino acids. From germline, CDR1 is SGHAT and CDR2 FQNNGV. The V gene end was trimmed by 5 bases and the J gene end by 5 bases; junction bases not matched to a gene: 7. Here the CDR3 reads CASSVGLAEGTGELFF. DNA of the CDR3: TGTGCCAGCAGCGTGGGACTAGCGGAAGGAACCGGGGAGCTGTTTTTT. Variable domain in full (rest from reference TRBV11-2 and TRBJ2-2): EAGVAQSPRYKIIEKRQSVAFWCNPISGHATLYWYQQILGQGPKLLIQFQNNGVVDDSQLPKDRFSAERLKGVDSTLKIQPAKLEDSAVYLCASSVGLAEGTGELFFGEGSRLTVL.

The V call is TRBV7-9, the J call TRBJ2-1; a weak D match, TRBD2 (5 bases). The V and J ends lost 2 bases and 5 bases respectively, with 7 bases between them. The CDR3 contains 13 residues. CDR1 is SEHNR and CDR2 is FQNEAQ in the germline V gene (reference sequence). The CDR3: CASSLRGNNEQFF. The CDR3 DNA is TGTGCCAGCAGCTTACGGGGAAACAATGAGCAGTTCTTC. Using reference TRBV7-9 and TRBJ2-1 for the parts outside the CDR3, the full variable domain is DTGVSQNPRHKITKRGQNVTFRCDPISEHNRLYWYRQTLGQGPEFLTYFQNEAQLEKSRLLSDRFSAERPKGSFSTLEIQRTEQGDSAMYLCASSLRGNNEQFFGPGTRLTVL.

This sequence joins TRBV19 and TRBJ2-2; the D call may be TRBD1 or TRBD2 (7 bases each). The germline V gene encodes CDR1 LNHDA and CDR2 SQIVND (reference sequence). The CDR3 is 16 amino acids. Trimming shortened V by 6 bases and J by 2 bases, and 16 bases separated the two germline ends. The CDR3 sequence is CASRSAGGDNTGELFF. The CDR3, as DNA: TGTGCCAGTAGATCGGCAGGGGGGGACAACACCGGGGAGCTGTTTTTT.

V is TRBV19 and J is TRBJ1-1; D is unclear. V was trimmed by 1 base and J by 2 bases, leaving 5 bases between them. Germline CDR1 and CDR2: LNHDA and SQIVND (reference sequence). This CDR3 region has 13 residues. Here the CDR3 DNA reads TGTGCCAGTAGTATAGCAGAAAACACTGAAGCTTTCTTT. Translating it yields CASSIAENTEAFF. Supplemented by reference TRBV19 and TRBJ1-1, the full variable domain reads DGGITQSPKYLFRKEGQNVTLSCEQNLNHDAMYWYRQDPGQGLRLIYYSQIVNDFQKGDIAEGYSVSREKKESFPLTVTSAQKNPTAFYLCASSIAENTEAFFGQGTRLTVV.

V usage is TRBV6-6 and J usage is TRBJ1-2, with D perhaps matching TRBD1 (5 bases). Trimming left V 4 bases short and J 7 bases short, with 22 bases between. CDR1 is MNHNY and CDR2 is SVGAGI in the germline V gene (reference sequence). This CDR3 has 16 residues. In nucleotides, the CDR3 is TGTGCCAGCAGTTTCCCCGGCAGGACGGCCCAGGGTGGCTACACCTTC. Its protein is CASSFPGRTAQGGYTF.

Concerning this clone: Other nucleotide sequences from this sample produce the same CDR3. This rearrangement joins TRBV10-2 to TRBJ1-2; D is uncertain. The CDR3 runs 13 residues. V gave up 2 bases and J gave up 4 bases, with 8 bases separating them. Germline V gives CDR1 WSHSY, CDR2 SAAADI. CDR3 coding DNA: TGCGCCAGCAGTGAGGCGGGCGCCTATGGCTACACCTTC. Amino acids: CASSEAGAYGYTF.

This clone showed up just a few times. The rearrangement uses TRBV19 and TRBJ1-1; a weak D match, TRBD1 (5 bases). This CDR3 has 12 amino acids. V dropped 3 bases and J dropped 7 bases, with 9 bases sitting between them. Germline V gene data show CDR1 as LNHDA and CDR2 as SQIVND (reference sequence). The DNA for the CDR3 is TGTGCCAGTAGTATCTGGGGACGTGAAGCTTTCTTT. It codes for CASSIWGREAFF.

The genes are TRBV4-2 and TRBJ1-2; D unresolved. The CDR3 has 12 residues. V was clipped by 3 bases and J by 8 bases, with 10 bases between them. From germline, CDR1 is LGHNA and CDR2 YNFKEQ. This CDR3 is CASSHDGSGYTF. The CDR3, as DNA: TGTGCCAGCAGCCATGACGGTTCGGGCTACACCTTC.

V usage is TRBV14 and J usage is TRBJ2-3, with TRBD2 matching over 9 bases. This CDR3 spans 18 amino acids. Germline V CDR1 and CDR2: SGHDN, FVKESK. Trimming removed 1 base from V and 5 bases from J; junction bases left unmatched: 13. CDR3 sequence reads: CASSQGWLKAGGRDTQYF. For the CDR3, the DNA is TGTGCCAGCAGCCAAGGGTGGTTAAAAGCGGGAGGCCGAGATACGCAGTATTTT.

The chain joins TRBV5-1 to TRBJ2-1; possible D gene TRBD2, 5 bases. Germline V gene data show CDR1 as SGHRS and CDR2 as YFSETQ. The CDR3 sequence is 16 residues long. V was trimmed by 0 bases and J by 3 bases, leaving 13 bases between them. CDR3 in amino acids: CASSLVVAGLYNEQFF. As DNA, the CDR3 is TGCGCCAGCAGCTTGGTTGTAGCTGGACTCTACAATGAGCAGTTCTTC.

CDR3 protein: CASSSQLNEKLFF. The CDR3 DNA reads TGTGCCAGCAGCTCCCAGCTTAATGAAAAACTGTTTTTT. This chain uses TRBV7-7 with TRBJ1-4, with unresolved D. The CDR3 extends over 13 amino acids. Trimming removed 4 bases from V and 4 bases from J, with 7 bases in between. The germline CDR1 and CDR2 sequences are SSHAT and FNYEAQ (reference sequence).

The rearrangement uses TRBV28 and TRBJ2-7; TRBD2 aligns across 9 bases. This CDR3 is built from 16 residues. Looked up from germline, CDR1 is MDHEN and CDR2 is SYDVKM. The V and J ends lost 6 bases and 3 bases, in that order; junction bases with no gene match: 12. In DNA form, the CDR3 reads TGTGCCAGCAGGGGGGGCCTAGCGGGGACATTCTACGAGCAGTACTTC. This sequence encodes CASRGGLAGTFYEQYF.

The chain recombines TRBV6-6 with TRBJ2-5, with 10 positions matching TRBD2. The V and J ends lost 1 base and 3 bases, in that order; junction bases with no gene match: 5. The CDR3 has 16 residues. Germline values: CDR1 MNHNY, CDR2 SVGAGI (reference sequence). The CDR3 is CASSYFLAGAKETQYF. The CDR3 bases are TGTGCCAGCAGTTACTTCCTAGCGGGAGCGAAAGAGACCCAGTACTTC.

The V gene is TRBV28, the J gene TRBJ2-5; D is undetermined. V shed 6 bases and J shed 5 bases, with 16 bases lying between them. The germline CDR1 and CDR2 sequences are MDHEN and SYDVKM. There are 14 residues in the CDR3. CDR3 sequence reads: CASSPPPVDETQYF. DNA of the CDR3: TGTGCCAGCAGCCCTCCTCCGGTGGACGAGACCCAGTACTTC.

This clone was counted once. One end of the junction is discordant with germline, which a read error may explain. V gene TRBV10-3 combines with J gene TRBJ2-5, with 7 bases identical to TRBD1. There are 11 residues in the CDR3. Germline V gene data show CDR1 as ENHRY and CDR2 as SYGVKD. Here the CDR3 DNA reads TGTGCCATAGGGACAGAACTCCATCGGGACTTC. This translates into CAIGTELHRDF.